These 8 T cell receptor beta chains originate from one sample sequenced in a study of T cell changes during pregnancy in multiple sclerosis. The protocol was immunoSEQ multiplex PCR, while the TCRdb copy is restricted to in-frame clones and leaves out a portion. The repertoire consists of under 85,000 clones, with 80% to 95% occurring once and the leading ten covering around 0.5%. Sequences were derived from CD4+ T cells from peripheral blood mononuclear cells, sampled in the second trimester of pregnancy. All receptors derive from a female donor with multiple sclerosis, enrolled in a pregnancy study.

The chain employs TRBV7-2 and TRBJ2-7; weak D call: TRBD2 (5 bases). This CDR3 has 15 amino acids. The V end was cut by 5 bases, the J end by 2 bases, with 16 bases between. From germline, CDR1 is SGHTA and CDR2 FQGNSA. DNA of the CDR3: TGTGCCAGCAGCCCACCCGCTCGGGGAACCTACGAGCAGTACTTC. This sequence encodes CASSPPARGTYEQYF.

The V and J genes are TRBV25-1 and TRBJ1-1, with 8 nucleotides matching TRBD1. The CDR3 has 15 amino acids. Germline V lookup: CDR1 MGHDK, CDR2 SYGVNS. V gave up 1 base and J gave up 4 bases; unmatched junction bases: 5. In DNA, the CDR3 is TGTGCCAGCAGTGAATCAGGGGGCAGAGGCACTGAAGCTTTCTTT. As protein: CASSESGGRGTEAFF.

The chain links TRBV10-3 to TRBJ1-2; D unclear. CDR3 length equals 14 residues. V gave up 5 bases and J gave up 4 bases, with 14 bases separating them. Germline CDR1 ENHRY, CDR2 SYGVKD. The CDR3 loop is CAISQIQSPYGYTF. The CDR3 DNA reads TGTGCCATCAGTCAAATACAGAGCCCCTATGGCTACACCTTC.

J is TRBJ1-2 and V is TRBV7-2; maybe TRBD1 (5 bases). Germline V gene lookup returns CDR1 SGHTA and CDR2 FQGNSA. This CDR3 is 13 amino acids long. With 5 bases removed from V and 2 bases from J, the gap between germline ends came to 9 bases. This chain's CDR3 is CASSRDSNYGYTF. The CDR3 DNA is TGTGCCAGCAGCCGTGACAGCAACTATGGCTACACCTTC. Full variable domain (outside the CDR3, taken from reference TRBV7-2 and TRBJ1-2): GAGVSQSPSNKVTEKGKDVELRCDPISGHTALYWYRQSLGQGLEFLIYFQGNSAPDKSGLPSDRFSAERTGGSVSTLTIQRTQQEDSAVYLCASSRDSNYGYTFGSGTRLTVV.

The chain links TRBV2 to TRBJ2-5; 7 bases are shared with TRBD1. Germline-derived CDR1 and CDR2 are SNHLY and FYNNEI. V lost 9 bases, J lost 4 bases, and 8 bases stayed unmatched. The CDR3 sequence is 13 residues long. CDR3 residues: CASLNRGGETQYF. The CDR3 DNA reads TGTGCCAGTCTAAACAGGGGCGGAGAGACCCAGTACTTC.

V usage is TRBV30 and J usage is TRBJ1-1; D unresolved. CDR1 is GTSNPN and CDR2 is SVGIG in the germline V gene (reference sequence). This CDR3 is 15 amino acids long. V was pared by 0 bases and J by 5 bases, with 16 bases between. The CDR3 DNA reads TGTGCCTGGAGTGTACGGGGTAGGGCGTGGACTGAAGCTTTCTTT. Amino acid sequence: CAWSVRGRAWTEAFF.

V and J are TRBV19 and TRBJ1-2; a weak D match, TRBD1 (6 bases). V lost 5 bases to trimming and J lost 7 bases, with 14 bases between them. This CDR3 has 13 amino acids. Germline loops: CDR1 LNHDA, CDR2 SQIVND (reference sequence). DNA of the CDR3: TGTGCCAGTAGTGGGCAGGGGATCGGTGGCTACACCTTC. Amino acid sequence: CASSGQGIGGYTF.

J is TRBJ2-3 and V is TRBV2; possible D gene TRBD2, 6 bases. CDR1 and CDR2 (germline): SNHLY, FYNNEI. V was shortened by 4 bases and J by 12 bases, with 14 bases between the two germline ends. This CDR3 has 12 amino acids. The CDR3 spells CASSAPGTPQYF. For the CDR3, the DNA is TGTGCCAGCAGTGCCCCCGGGACTCCTCAGTATTTT.